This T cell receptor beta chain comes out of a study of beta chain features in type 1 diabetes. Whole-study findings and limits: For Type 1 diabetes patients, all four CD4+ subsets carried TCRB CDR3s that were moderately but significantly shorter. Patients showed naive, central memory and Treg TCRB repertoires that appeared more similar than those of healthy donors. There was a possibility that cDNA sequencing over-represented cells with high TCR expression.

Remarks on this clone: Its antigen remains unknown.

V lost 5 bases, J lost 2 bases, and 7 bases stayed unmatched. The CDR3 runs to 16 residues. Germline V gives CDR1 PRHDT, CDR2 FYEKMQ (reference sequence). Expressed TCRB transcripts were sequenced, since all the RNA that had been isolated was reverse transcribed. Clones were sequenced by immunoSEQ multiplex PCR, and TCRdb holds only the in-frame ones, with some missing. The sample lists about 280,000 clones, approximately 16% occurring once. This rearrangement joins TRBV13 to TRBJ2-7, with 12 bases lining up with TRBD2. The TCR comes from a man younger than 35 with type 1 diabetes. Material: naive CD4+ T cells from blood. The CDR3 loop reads CASSPRGLAGPYEQYF. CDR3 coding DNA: TGTGCCAGCAGCCCCCGGGGACTAGCGGGTCCCTACGAGCAGTACTTC. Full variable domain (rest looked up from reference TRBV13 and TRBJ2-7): AAGVIQSPRHLIKEKRETATLKCYPIPRHDTVYWYQQGPGQDPQFLISFYEKMQSDKGSIPDRFSAQQFSDYHSELNMSSLELGDSALYFCASSPRGLAGPYEQYFGPGTRLTVT.